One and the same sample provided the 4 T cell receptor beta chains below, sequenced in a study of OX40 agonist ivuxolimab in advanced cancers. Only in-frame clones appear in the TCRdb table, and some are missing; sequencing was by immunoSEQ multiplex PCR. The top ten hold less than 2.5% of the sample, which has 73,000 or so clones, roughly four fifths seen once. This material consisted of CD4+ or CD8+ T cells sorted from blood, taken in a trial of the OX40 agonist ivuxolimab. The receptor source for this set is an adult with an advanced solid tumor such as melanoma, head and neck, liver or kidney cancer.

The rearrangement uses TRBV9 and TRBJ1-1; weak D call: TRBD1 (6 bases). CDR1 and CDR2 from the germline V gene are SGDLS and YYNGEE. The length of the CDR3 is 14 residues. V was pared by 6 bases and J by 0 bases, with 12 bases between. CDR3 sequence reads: CASNPQGVNTEAFF. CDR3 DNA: TGTGCCAGCAACCCACAGGGAGTGAACACTGAAGCTTTCTTT.

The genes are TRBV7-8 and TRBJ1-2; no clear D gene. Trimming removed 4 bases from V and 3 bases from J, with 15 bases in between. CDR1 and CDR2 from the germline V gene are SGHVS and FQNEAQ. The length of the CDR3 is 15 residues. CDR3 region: CASSSPRPSHYGYTF. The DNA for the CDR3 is TGTGCCAGCAGCTCCCCCCGCCCGAGCCACTATGGCTACACCTTC.

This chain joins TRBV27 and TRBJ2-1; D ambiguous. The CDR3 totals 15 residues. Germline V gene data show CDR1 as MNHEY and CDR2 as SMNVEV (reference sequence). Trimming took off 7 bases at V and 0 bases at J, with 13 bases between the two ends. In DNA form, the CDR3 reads TGTGCCAGCACCCCCCTGGGTCGCTCCTACAATGAGCAGTTCTTC. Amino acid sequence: CASTPLGRSYNEQFF.

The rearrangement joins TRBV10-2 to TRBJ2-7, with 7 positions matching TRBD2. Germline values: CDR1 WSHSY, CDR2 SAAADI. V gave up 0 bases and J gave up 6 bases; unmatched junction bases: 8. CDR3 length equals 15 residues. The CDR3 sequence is CASSESGLAVREQYF. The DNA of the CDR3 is TGCGCCAGCAGTGAGTCGGGGCTAGCGGTCCGCGAGCAGTACTTC.